The 20 T cell receptor beta chains listed next were all sequenced from one sample in a study of blood T cell repertoires in COVID-19. Only in-frame clones appear in the TCRdb table, and some are missing; sequencing was by immunoSEQ multiplex PCR. The sample holds more than 300,000 clones; approximately 91% are singletons and the top ten take roughly 3.9%. Input material: PBMCs or T cells enriched from blood (not recorded which). The receptors were gathered from a woman in her twenties or thirties who had been exposed to COVID-19.

This clone came up a few times. The CDR3 nucleotides are TGTGCTAGTGCCCACGGGGTTTCTGGAAACACCATATATTTT. The encoded protein is CASAHGVSGNTIYF. The chain carries TRBV12-5 and TRBJ1-3; no definite D call. The CDR3 runs to 14 residues. Trimming cost V 7 bases and J 1 base, with 11 bases left between them. Germline CDR1 and CDR2: LGHNT and FRNRAP.

V and J are TRBV3-1 (or the pseudogene TRBV3-2) and TRBJ1-3; D unresolved. The germline gives CDR1 LGHDT, CDR2 YNNKEL (reference sequence). V was shortened by 0 bases and J by 2 bases, with 14 bases between the two germline ends. The CDR3 loop spans 17 amino acids. The CDR3 region is CASSQDPASSPGNTIYF. The CDR3 DNA follows: TGTGCCAGCAGCCAAGATCCAGCCTCTAGTCCTGGAAACACCATATATTTT.

The sample holds one count of this clone. V usage is TRBV7-3 and J usage is TRBJ1-1; no reliable D call. The CDR3 is 13 amino acids. Trimming removed 4 bases at V and 0 bases at J, with 6 bases between. The V gene's germline CDR1 is SGHTA and CDR2 FQGTGA. For the CDR3, the DNA is TGTGCCAGCAGCTCTAGATTGAACACTGAAGCTTTCTTT. Encoded protein: CASSSRLNTEAFF.

The rearrangement uses TRBV27 and TRBJ1-6, with 8 bases fitting TRBD1. Per germline, CDR1 MNHEY and CDR2 SMNVEV (reference sequence). The V and J ends lost 6 bases and 7 bases, in that order; junction bases with no gene match: 17. The CDR3 consists of 18 residues. The CDR3 reads CASSKRGTGTSWNSPLHF. DNA of the CDR3: TGTGCCAGCAGCAAACGAGGGACAGGAACCTCCTGGAATTCACCCCTCCACTTT.

This chain joins TRBV6-5 and TRBJ1-1; D ambiguous. Germline V gene data show CDR1 as MNHEY and CDR2 as SVGAGI. The ends were cut back, 5 bases at V and 3 bases at J, with 10 bases in the middle. There are 13 residues in the CDR3. As DNA, the CDR3 is TGTGCCAGCAGTCGGGGTTATGACACTGAAGCTTTCTTT. This sequence encodes CASSRGYDTEAFF.

The chain has TRBV7-3 and TRBJ2-7; TRBD1 matches at 10 bases. Germline lookup yields CDR1 SGHTA and CDR2 FQGTGA. V was clipped by 5 bases and J by 6 bases; unmatched bases: 4. CDR3 length: 13 amino acids. The CDR3 bases are TGTGCCAGCAGCCGACAGGGGGCAGGCGAGCAGTACTTC. It specifies CASSRQGAGEQYF.

The gene calls are TRBV5-6 and TRBJ2-7; 9 nucleotides match TRBD1. CDR3 length: 15 residues. Germline V gene data show CDR1 as SGHDT and CDR2 as YYEEEE. Trimming removed 3 bases from V and 3 bases from J; junction bases left unmatched: 7. CDR3 in DNA: TGTGCCAGCAGCTCCCCGGGACAGGGAATCTACGAGCAGTACTTC. This codes for CASSSPGQGIYEQYF.

J is TRBJ2-3 and V is TRBV7-2, with D perhaps TRBD2 (5 bases). CDR1 is SGHTA and CDR2 is FQGNSA in the germline V gene. V was clipped by 2 bases and J by 5 bases, with 8 bases between them. This CDR3 region has 13 residues. The CDR3 is CASSLFEGDTQYF. As DNA, the CDR3 is TGTGCCAGCAGCTTATTTGAGGGAGATACGCAGTATTTT.

This rearrangement joins TRBV5-1 to TRBJ2-3; possible D gene TRBD2, 6 bases. The CDR3 runs 13 residues. CDR1 SGHRS and CDR2 YFSETQ come from the germline V gene. Trimming took off 4 bases at V and 4 bases at J, with 10 bases between the two ends. The CDR3 sequence: CASSTRRADTQYF. In nucleotides, the CDR3 is TGCGCCAGCAGCACGAGGAGGGCAGATACGCAGTATTTT.

The chain carries TRBV5-1 and TRBJ2-5, with 7 bases matching TRBD1. J gave up 5 bases and V 2 bases, and 6 bases lay outside the gene matches. CDR3 length: 14 residues. Germline V gene lookup returns CDR1 SGHRS and CDR2 YFSETQ. DNA for the CDR3: TGCGCCAGCAGCTTAGCCGGACAGGTTGAGACCCAGTACTTC. Its translation is CASSLAGQVETQYF. Drawing the rest from reference TRBV5-1 and TRBJ2-5, the complete variable domain is KAGVTQTPRYLIKTRGQQVTLSCSPISGHRSVSWYQQTPGQGLQFLFEYFSETQRNKGNFPGRFSGRQFSNSRSEMNVSTLELGDSALYLCASSLAGQVETQYFGPGTRLLVL.

This chain links TRBV4-1 with TRBJ1-2, with D possibly TRBD1 on 6 matching bases. Trimming took 4 bases from V and 6 from J, leaving 18 bases between them. CDR1 and CDR2 from the germline V gene are MGHRA and YSYEKL. The CDR3 spans 15 residues. The CDR3 DNA is TGCGCCAGCAGCCGAAGGACAGACACCCTCAATGGCTACACCTTC. As protein: CASSRRTDTLNGYTF.

The rearrangement uses TRBV3-1 (or the pseudogene TRBV3-2) and TRBJ1-2; 7 nucleotides align to TRBD1. With V trimmed by 4 bases and J by 8 bases, 7 bases remained unmatched. Germline values: CDR1 LGHDT, CDR2 YNNKEL (reference sequence). The length of the CDR3 is 13 residues. Written as DNA, the CDR3 is TGTGCCAGCAGCCCGCGACAGGGACGCGGCTACACCTTC. It specifies CASSPRQGRGYTF.

This chain uses TRBV3-1 (or the pseudogene TRBV3-2) with TRBJ2-5, with 7 bases matching TRBD1. Germline CDR1 is LGHDT and CDR2 is YNNKEL (reference sequence). The CDR3 runs 15 residues. V was pared by 4 bases and J by 4 bases, with 9 bases of the junction left unmatched. The CDR3 here is CASSPLSAGGETQYF. CDR3 sequence (DNA): TGTGCCAGCAGCCCCCTTTCCGCAGGGGGAGAGACCCAGTACTTC.

CDR3: CASSQAGQYKLFF. Written as DNA, the CDR3 is TGTGCCAGCAGCCAAGCCGGACAGTATAAACTGTTTTTT. This chain links TRBV4-2 with TRBJ1-4; possible D gene TRBD1, 6 bases. The V and J ends lost 1 base and 11 bases respectively, with 11 bases between them. The CDR3 length is 13 residues. Germline loops: CDR1 LGHNA, CDR2 YNFKEQ.

The chain joins TRBV12-3 or TRBV12-4 to TRBJ2-7; no firm D call. This CDR3 comprises 13 residues. V was cut by 6 bases and J by 9 bases, with 18 bases left in between. In DNA, the CDR3 is TGTGCCAGCAGCCCCGGGTTTTCCCGTGGGCAGTACTTC. Encoded protein: CASSPGFSRGQYF.

This chain links TRBV5-1 with TRBJ2-7, with 9 bases aligning to TRBD1. CDR3 length: 15 residues. CDR1 SGHRS and CDR2 YFSETQ come from the germline V gene. Trimming took 2 bases from V and 4 from J; bases not matched to a gene: 7. In DNA, the CDR3 is TGCGCCAGCAGCTTCCGGGACAGGGTGCCTTACGAGCAGTACTTC. Its protein product is CASSFRDRVPYEQYF. Complete variable domain (other parts from reference TRBV5-1 and TRBJ2-7): KAGVTQTPRYLIKTRGQQVTLSCSPISGHRSVSWYQQTPGQGLQFLFEYFSETQRNKGNFPGRFSGRQFSNSRSEMNVSTLELGDSALYLCASSFRDRVPYEQYFGPGTRLTVT.

This clone has a single count. The CDR3 nucleotides are TGTGCCAGCAGCCTTTCGCGGGCAGCGAACACTGAAGCTTTCTTT. Amino acids: CASSLSRAANTEAFF. The J gene is TRBJ1-1, the V gene TRBV7-2; D not resolved. Deletions cut 5 bases from V and 1 base from J, with 14 bases between. CDR3 length equals 15 residues. Germline assignment: CDR1 SGHTA and CDR2 FQGNSA.

The rearrangement links TRBV7-3 to TRBJ2-5, with D possibly TRBD2 on 6 matching bases. CDR3 size: 14 residues. Trimming stripped 5 bases from V and 2 bases from J, with 12 bases between. Germline CDR1 and CDR2: SGHTA and FQGTGA. The CDR3 sequence is CASSRGGSQETQYF. The CDR3 DNA follows: TGTGCCAGCAGCCGTGGGGGGAGTCAAGAGACCCAGTACTTC.

The chain couples TRBV11-2 to TRBJ1-6, with D unclear. The V gene lost 4 bases and the J gene lost 12 bases, with 7 bases spanning the gap. CDR1 is SGHAT, CDR2 FQNNGV, per germline. The CDR3 length is 11 residues. The CDR3 protein is CASSSPGPLHF. The CDR3 bases are TGTGCCAGCAGCTCCCCCGGACCCCTCCACTTT.

This clone was detected only once. The chain carries TRBV12-5 and TRBJ2-2; possibly TRBD1 for D (6 bases). Germline V lookup: CDR1 LGHNT, CDR2 FRNRAP. V dropped 7 bases and J dropped 4 bases, with 13 bases sitting between them. This CDR3 contains 14 residues. For the CDR3, the DNA is TGTGCTAGTGTGCAGGGGTCGGGCACCGGGGAGCTGTTTTTT. This gives the protein CASVQGSGTGELFF.